One and the same sample provided the 5 T cell receptor beta chains below, sequenced in a study of OX40 agonist ivuxolimab in advanced cancers. Libraries were built with the immunoSEQ multiplex PCR assay. TCRdb carries this immuneACCESS record with in-frame sequences only. Its versions omit some clonotypes, under half of them owing to an unresolved V gene in the studies checked, with the rest unexplained. Across this sample there are around 100,000 clones, with over 75% seen only once. Around 0.16% of the sample belongs to the ten largest clones. The specimen was CD4+ or CD8+ T cells sorted from blood, collected in a trial of the OX40 agonist ivuxolimab. The receptors were sampled from an adult with an advanced solid tumor such as melanoma, head and neck, liver or kidney cancer.

The chain recombines TRBV28 with TRBJ2-1; 12 nucleotides align to TRBD2. Unmatched junction bases numbered 7, after V lost 6 bases and J lost 4 bases. This CDR3 is built from 16 residues. CDR1 is MDHEN, CDR2 SYDVKM, per germline. CDR3 protein: CASRRTSGNRYNEQFF. Written as DNA, the CDR3 is TGTGCCAGCAGAAGGACTAGCGGGAATCGTTACAATGAGCAGTTCTTC.

The chain couples TRBV6-1 to TRBJ2-7; D is unresolved. Germline CDR1 reads MNHNS; CDR2 reads SASEGT. Trimming took 3 bases from V and 0 from J, leaving 9 bases between them. This CDR3 region has 14 residues. CDR3 sequence reads: CASSDWASSYEQYF. In DNA, the CDR3 is TGTGCCAGCAGTGACTGGGCCAGCTCCTACGAGCAGTACTTC.

The chain joins TRBV30 to TRBJ1-5; D may be TRBD1 (6 bases). V dropped 3 bases and J dropped 6 bases, with 15 bases sitting between them. Per germline, CDR1 GTSNPN and CDR2 SVGIG (reference sequence). The CDR3 is made up of 14 amino acids. In DNA form, the CDR3 reads TGTGCCTGGAGGCGGGGGAGGGGGGGTCAGCCCCAGCATTTT. Amino acids: CAWRRGRGGQPQHF.

V is TRBV2 and J is TRBJ2-1; TRBD1 is a possible D gene (5 bases). Looked up from germline, CDR1 is SNHLY and CDR2 is FYNNEI. V dropped 10 bases and J dropped 9 bases, with 25 bases sitting between them. CDR3 size: 15 residues. This CDR3 reads CATHLRGFGASEQFF. The CDR3 bases are TGTGCCACCCACTTAAGGGGTTTTGGGGCCAGTGAGCAGTTCTTC. Supplemented by reference TRBV2 and TRBJ2-1, the full variable domain reads EPEVTQTPSHQVTQMGQEVILRCVPISNHLYFYWYRQILGQKVEFLVSFYNNEISEKSEIFDDQFSVERPDGSNFTLKIRSTKLEDSAMYFCATHLRGFGASEQFFGPGTRLTVL.

The chain couples TRBV10-2 to TRBJ1-1, with D perhaps TRBD1 (5 bases). With 6 bases removed from V and 6 bases from J, the gap between germline ends came to 17 bases. The CDR3 is 14 amino acids. Germline V gives CDR1 WSHSY, CDR2 SAAADI. CDR3 in DNA: TGCGCCAGCAGGCCACCCGGGGGGGTTGCTGAAGCTTTCTTT. Encoded protein: CASRPPGGVAEAFF.